The 18 T cell receptor beta chains in this list originate from one sample, sequenced in a study of blood T cell repertoires in COVID-19. The protocol was immunoSEQ multiplex PCR, while the TCRdb copy is restricted to in-frame clones and leaves out a portion. The sample contains around 62,000 clones, 93% of which appear only once. Sequencing input: peripheral blood. These receptors were collected from a man between 65 and 79 years old with active COVID-19.

The V and J genes are TRBV2 and TRBJ2-1; tentatively, D is TRBD2 (7 bases). Germline V gene sequence: CDR1 SNHLY, CDR2 FYNNEI. This CDR3 has 16 amino acids. Deletions cut 2 bases from V and 4 bases from J, with 15 bases between. The CDR3 DNA follows: TGTGCCAGCAGTGAAAAGAGGGGGGGAATATACAATGAGCAGTTCTTC. It codes for CASSEKRGGIYNEQFF.

The V gene is TRBV18, the J gene TRBJ2-5; D perhaps matches TRBD1 (5 bases). Germline CDR1 and CDR2: KGHSH and LQKENI. Between the trimmed V and J ends, which lost 3 bases and 5 bases, there was a span of 19 bases. The CDR3 consists of 16 residues. The CDR3 DNA reads TGTGCCAGCTCACCGCGACAGTACACCCTAGGGGAGACCCAGTACTTC. It translates to CASSPRQYTLGETQYF.

The chain carries TRBV7-2 and TRBJ1-4; TRBD1 is a possible D gene (5 bases). The germline V gene has CDR1 SGHTA and CDR2 FQGNSA. Between the trimmed V and J ends, which lost 5 bases and 0 bases, there was a span of 19 bases. The CDR3 has 18 amino acids. The CDR3 DNA is TGTGCCAGCAGCCCGCTGGGGGGGTTTCCCCCAACTAATGAAAAACTGTTTTTT. It codes for CASSPLGGFPPTNEKLFF. Looking up the rest from reference TRBV7-2 and TRBJ1-4 gives the full variable domain: GAGVSQSPSNKVTEKGKDVELRCDPISGHTALYWYRQSLGQGLEFLIYFQGNSAPDKSGLPSDRFSAERTGGSVSTLTIQRTQQEDSAVYLCASSPLGGFPPTNEKLFFGSGTQLSVL.

This chain connects TRBV6-2 or TRBV6-3 to TRBJ1-1; D gene unclear. Germline-derived CDR1 and CDR2 are MNHEY and SVGEGT. This CDR3 contains 16 residues. V was pared by 2 bases and J by 1 base, with 14 bases between. The CDR3 sequence is CASSYVPGMRNTEAFF. DNA for the CDR3: TGTGCCAGCAGTTACGTCCCAGGAATGAGGAACACTGAAGCTTTCTTT.

V gene TRBV27 combines with J gene TRBJ1-2; TRBD1 matches 11 bases. The germline V gene encodes CDR1 MNHEY and CDR2 SMNVEV (reference sequence). The junction had 9 bases not matched to a gene; V was cut back by 5 bases and J by 1 base. The CDR3 is 17 residues long. CDR3 amino acids: CASSLLTGTGGNYGYTF. The CDR3, as DNA: TGTGCCAGCAGTCTCCTGACTGGGACAGGGGGTAACTATGGCTACACCTTC.

The genes are TRBV28 and TRBJ2-5; 9 nucleotides align to TRBD1. Germline values: CDR1 MDHEN, CDR2 SYDVKM. The CDR3 is made up of 14 amino acids. J was trimmed by 3 bases and V by 9 bases; bases with no gene match: 8. CDR3 nucleotide sequence: TGTGCCAGTCGACGGGACAGGGAAAAAGAGACCCAGTACTTC. Its translation is CASRRDREKETQYF.

This clone was seen only a few times. The chain links TRBV6-5 to TRBJ2-1; 8 positions match TRBD2. Germline values: CDR1 MNHEY, CDR2 SVGAGI. This CDR3 contains 15 residues. V lost 6 bases to trimming and J lost 6 bases; unmatched junction nucleotides: 10. The CDR3 region has the DNA TGTGCCAGCAGCCGCCGGGGGGGGGCCTCCAATGAGCAGTTCTTC. It yields the protein CASSRRGGASNEQFF.

The chain joins TRBV12-3 or TRBV12-4 to TRBJ2-1; possible D gene TRBD2, 5 bases. The CDR3 has 13 amino acids. Trimming pared 3 bases from V and 5 bases from J, leaving 8 bases between. The CDR3 here is CASSFSEDNEQFF. The CDR3 DNA reads TGTGCCAGCAGTTTCTCGGAGGACAATGAGCAGTTCTTC.

This clone was seen more than once but under ten times. V gene TRBV9 combines with J gene TRBJ2-2; 11 bases line up with TRBD2. The length of the CDR3 is 17 residues. J was trimmed by 7 bases and V by 0 bases; bases with no gene match: 8. Germline loops: CDR1 SGDLS, CDR2 YYNGEE. The CDR3 DNA reads TGTGCCAGCAGCGTAGGAAGTAGCGGGGGGGCTAACGGGGAGCTGTTTTTT. Protein: CASSVGSSGGANGELFF.

The chain combines TRBV4-3 with TRBJ1-2, with D perhaps matching TRBD1 (6 bases). Germline V CDR1 and CDR2: LGHNA, YSLEER. Trimming removed 4 bases at V and 5 bases at J, with 14 bases between. The CDR3 sequence is 14 residues long. The CDR3 sequence: CASSPEQGGYGYTF. The DNA for the CDR3 is TGCGCCAGCAGCCCGGAACAGGGTGGATATGGCTACACCTTC.

The chain links TRBV6-2 or TRBV6-3 to TRBJ2-7; TRBD2 might be the D (5 bases). V lost 7 bases and J 3 bases, leaving 19 bases between the germline ends. This CDR3 has 15 residues. Germline loops: CDR1 MNHEY, CDR2 SVGEGT. The CDR3 sequence: CASTPPPGEGYEQYF. The CDR3 DNA is TGTGCCAGCACCCCCCCGCCGGGTGAGGGCTACGAGCAGTACTTC.

This chain uses TRBV4-3 with TRBJ1-1, with 8 bases matching TRBD1. Trimming took 0 bases from V and 5 from J; bases not matched to a gene: 11. The CDR3 loop spans 17 amino acids. Germline CDR1 is LGHNA and CDR2 is YSLEER. The CDR3 DNA reads TGCGCCAGCAGCCAAGACCCGGGACAGGAAGGTTGGACTGAAGCTTTCTTT. Residues: CASSQDPGQEGWTEAFF.

The chain uses TRBV6-5 and TRBJ2-7, with D possibly matching TRBD1 (6 bases). This CDR3 contains 14 residues. Germline V gives CDR1 MNHEY, CDR2 SVGAGI. Deletions cut 6 bases from V and 6 bases from J, with 18 bases between. CDR3 protein: CASRRRDNSGEQYV. CDR3 sequence (DNA): TGTGCCAGCAGACGCCGGGACAATTCGGGCGAGCAGTACGTC.

The chain has TRBV11-3 and TRBJ1-2, with D possibly being TRBD1 (6 bases). CDR1 and CDR2 (germline): SGHNT, YENEEA. Trimming removed 8 bases from V and 6 bases from J, with 22 bases in between. The CDR3 length is 15 residues. The CDR3 DNA sequence: TGTGCCAGCGGACCGGGACACCGCCCAGGGAATGGCTACACCTTC. It yields the protein CASGPGHRPGNGYTF.

This chain connects TRBV20-1 to TRBJ2-7; D is uncertain. The CDR3 is 11 residues long. V lost 6 bases and J 5 bases, leaving 11 bases between the germline ends. Germline V gene lookup returns CDR1 DFQATT and CDR2 SNEGSKA (reference sequence). The CDR3, as DNA: TGCAGTGCACACGACACAAACGAGCAGTACTTC. This encodes CSAHDTNEQYF.

The CDR3 reads CASSFPGFGGETQYF. For the CDR3, the DNA is TGTGCCAGCAGCTTCCCGGGTTTTGGTGGAGAGACCCAGTACTTC. The chain is built from TRBV7-8 and TRBJ2-5; D uncertain. V was cut by 3 bases and J by 4 bases, with 15 bases left in between. This CDR3 region has 15 residues. Germline V gene data show CDR1 as SGHVS and CDR2 as FQNEAQ.

J is TRBJ1-1 and V is TRBV19, with 8 bases fitting TRBD1. Per germline, CDR1 LNHDA and CDR2 SQIVND (reference sequence). Trimming removed 4 bases from V and 1 base from J; junction bases left unmatched: 2. CDR3 length equals 14 residues. CDR3 bases: TGTGCCAGTAGTACGGGGACAGGGAACACTGAAGCTTTCTTT. Translated, it gives CASSTGTGNTEAFF.

For the CDR3, the DNA is TGCGCCAGCAGCCAAGAGCACGCGGGACCCCGAGGGAATGAGCAGTTCTTC. Amino acid sequence: CASSQEHAGPRGNEQFF. V is TRBV4-3 and J is TRBJ2-1; tentatively, D is TRBD2 (6 bases). CDR1 and CDR2 from the germline V gene are LGHNA and YSLEER. This CDR3 region has 17 residues. With 0 bases removed from V and 7 bases from J, the gap between germline ends came to 19 bases.